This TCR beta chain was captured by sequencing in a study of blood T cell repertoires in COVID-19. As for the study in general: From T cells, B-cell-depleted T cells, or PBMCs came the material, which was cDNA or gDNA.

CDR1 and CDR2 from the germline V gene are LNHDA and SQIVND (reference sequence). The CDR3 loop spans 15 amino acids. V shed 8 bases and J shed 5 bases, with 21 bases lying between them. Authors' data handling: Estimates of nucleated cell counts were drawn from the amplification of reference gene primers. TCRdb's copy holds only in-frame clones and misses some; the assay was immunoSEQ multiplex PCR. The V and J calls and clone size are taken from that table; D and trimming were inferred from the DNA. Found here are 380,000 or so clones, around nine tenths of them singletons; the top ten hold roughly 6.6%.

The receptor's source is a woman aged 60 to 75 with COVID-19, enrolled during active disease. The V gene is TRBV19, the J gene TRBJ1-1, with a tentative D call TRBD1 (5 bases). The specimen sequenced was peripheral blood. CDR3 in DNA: TGTGCCAGTCAGCGCGGGGGAGTACGGGGGACTGAAGCTTTCTTT. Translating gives CASQRGGVRGTEAFF.